This is a list of T cell receptor beta chains from one sample in a study of cytomegalovirus exposure and HLA in healthy donors. Profiling relied on immunoSEQ multiplex PCR, and the TCRdb table lists in-frame clones only, not all of them. The sample includes some 110,000 clones, 82% of them seen just once. The specimen sequenced was PBMCs. The receptors originated from a man younger than 40 in good health and CMV-seropositive. The CDR3 runs from the conserved cysteine through the conserved F or W. A D gene is named only where the DNA matches it firmly. Clone sizes are given selectively: once, few, many, or a class where the clone is expanded.

V	D	size	J	CDR3	DNA
TRBV2	TRBD1	-	TRBJ1-1	CASGDRRVGEAEAFF	TGTGCCAGCGGGGACAGGAGGGTAGGGGAGGCTGAAGCTTTCTTT
TRBV5-1	-	-	TRBJ1-1	CASSEGVNTEAFF	TGCGCCAGCAGCGAAGGGGTGAACACTGAAGCTTTCTTT
TRBV27	TRBD1	few	TRBJ1-1	CASRANTGGVTEAFF	TGTGCCAGCAGGGCAAATACAGGGGGCGTCACTGAAGCTTTCTTT
TRBV4-1	TRBD1	-	TRBJ2-5	CASSQWTGGKFGTQYF	TGCGCCAGCAGCCAGTGGACAGGGGGTAAATTCGGGACCCAGTACTTC
TRBV6-1	-	-	TRBJ1-1	CASSEARARTAFF	TGTGCCAGCAGTGAAGCTCGAGCACGCACGGCTTTCTTT
TRBV9	TRBD1	-	TRBJ2-2	CASSAGTGRTGELFF	TGTGCCAGCAGCGCGGGGACAGGGAGGACCGGGGAGCTGTTTTTT
TRBV4-1	-	-	TRBJ2-6	CASSFGRTGSGANVLTF	TGCGCCAGCAGCTTCGGGAGGACAGGGTCTGGGGCCAACGTCCTGACTTTC
TRBV11-3	TRBD2	-	TRBJ2-1	CASSSQGLAGTSYNEQFF	TGTGCCAGCAGCTCCCAGGGACTAGCGGGGACATCCTACAATGAGCAGTTCTTC
TRBV7-9	TRBD1	-	TRBJ1-4	CASSPRQGNEKLFF	TGTGCCAGCAGCCCCCGACAGGGGAATGAAAAACTGTTTTTT
TRBV15	-	-	TRBJ2-7	CATSKGRAVDYEQYF	TGTGCCACCAGCAAGGGCAGGGCGGTCGACTACGAGCAGTACTTC
TRBV7-6	TRBD2	-	TRBJ2-1	CASSPPGGSYNEQFF	TGTGCCAGCAGCCCCCCCGGGGGGAGTTACAATGAGCAGTTCTTC
TRBV5-1	TRBD1	-	TRBJ2-5	CASSKLTGGVETQYF	TGCGCCAGCAGCAAATTGACAGGGGGCGTGGAGACCCAGTACTTC
TRBV5-6	-	-	TRBJ1-2	CASSLQSLYGYTF	TGTGCCAGCAGCTTACAGTCACTCTATGGCTACACCTTC
TRBV7-2	TRBD2	-	TRBJ2-3	CASSLAAGGDTQYF	TGTGCCAGCAGCTTAGCAGCGGGGGGCGATACGCAGTATTTT
TRBV7-2	TRBD2	-	TRBJ2-1	CASSFSGGALFF	TGTGCCAGCAGCTTTAGCGGGGGGGCTCTGTTCTTC
TRBV5-6	-	-	TRBJ2-5	CASSLMTGPIETQYF	TGTGCCAGCAGCTTGATGACAGGTCCCATAGAGACCCAGTACTTC
TRBV5-4	TRBD2	-	TRBJ2-2	CASSLGTIGTGELFF	TGTGCCAGCAGCTTAGGGACTATCGGCACCGGGGAGCTGTTTTTT
TRBV2	TRBD2	-	TRBJ2-5	CASSGWTSGYQETQYF	TGTGCCAGCAGTGGTTGGACTAGCGGGTACCAAGAGACCCAGTACTTC
TRBV9	TRBD2	-	TRBJ2-3	CASSVSLAGSTDTQYF	TGTGCCAGCAGCGTATCCCTAGCGGGGAGCACAGATACGCAGTATTTT
TRBV5-1	TRBD2	-	TRBJ2-5	CASSSSGGALQETQYF	TGCGCCAGCAGTTCCTCGGGGGGGGCGTTACAAGAGACCCAGTACTTC
TRBV2	TRBD2	-	TRBJ2-7	CASSLGLVGEQYF	TGTGCCAGCAGTCTTGGACTAGTGGGCGAGCAGTACTTC
TRBV5-4	-	-	TRBJ1-2	CASTPAGPPRYGYTF	TGTGCCAGCACCCCGGCGGGCCCCCCGCGCTATGGCTACACCTTC